The rows below give T cell receptor beta chains drawn from one sample of a study of T cell changes during pregnancy in multiple sclerosis. Assay: immunoSEQ multiplex PCR; the TCRdb copy retains only in-frame clones and omits some. Among about 40,000 clones listed, under 95% were seen once. Here the sequenced sample was CD8+ T cells from peripheral blood mononuclear cells, taken in the first trimester of pregnancy. These receptors all come from a female donor with multiple sclerosis, enrolled in a pregnancy study. Each CDR3 is given with its conserved first and last residue. D genes are given only for firm matches. Clone size is not always given. Where it is, it says once, few, many or a class for expanded clones.

-	TRBV11-2	-	TRBJ1-2	TGTGCCAGCAGCTTAGACGGAGCGGGCTACACCTTC	CASSLDGAGYTF
-	TRBV4-1	-	TRBJ2-1	TGCGCCAGCAGCCAAGTGGGGTGGGGGGACAATGAGCAGTTCTTC	CASSQVGWGDNEQFF
-	TRBV5-6	-	TRBJ2-2	TGTGCCAGCAGCTTGGGGGGGCTGGACACCGGGGAGCTGTTTTTT	CASSLGGLDTGELFF
-	TRBV29-1	-	TRBJ2-3	TGCAGCGTTGACAGTACGGCGGTAGATACGCAGTATTTT	CSVDSTAVDTQYF
-	TRBV15	TRBD2	TRBJ2-7	TGTGCCACCAGCAGAGATCTAGCGGGGGGCTACGAGCAGTACTTC	CATSRDLAGGYEQYF
few	TRBV5-4	TRBD2	TRBJ2-3	TGTGCCAGCAGCTCAACCACAAAACTAGCGGGGGGTGGAGATACGCAGTATTTT	CASSSTTKLAGGGDTQYF
-	TRBV6-1	TRBD2	TRBJ2-3	TGTGCCAGCAGTGACACTAGCGGGGGTGATACGCAGTATTTT	CASSDTSGGDTQYF
-	TRBV6-1	-	TRBJ2-3	TGTGCCAGCAGTCCTCCTCTGGATACGCAGTATTTT	CASSPPLDTQYF
-	TRBV7-7	-	TRBJ2-5	TGTGCTAGCAGCCCCGGCGGCGTGGAGACCCAGTACTTC	CASSPGGVETQYF
-	TRBV30	-	TRBJ1-2	TGTGCCTGGGACACAGGGACGAGGGGCTACACCTTC	CAWDTGTRGYTF
-	TRBV13	TRBD1	TRBJ1-4	TGTGCCAGCAGCGTTAGGACAGGGGGTACTAATGAAAAACTGTTTTTT	CASSVRTGGTNEKLFF
-	TRBV6-5	-	TRBJ2-5	TGTGCCAGCAGTTACCAGACGGGGGGCGGTGGCGAGACCCAGTACTTC	CASSYQTGGGGETQYF
-	TRBV7-9	-	TRBJ2-5	TGTGCCAGCAGCAAACCACTTCCCACGGAGACCCAGTACTTC	CASSKPLPTETQYF
once	TRBV6-1	-	TRBJ2-7	TGTGCCAGCAGCCCCGGTCCCCTGGAGCAGTACTTC	CASSPGPLEQYF
once	TRBV15	-	TRBJ2-2	TGTGCCACCAGCAGAGATCTGACCGGGGAGCTGTTTTTT	CATSRDLTGELFF
few	TRBV2	-	TRBJ1-1	TGTGCCAGCATCCCAGACAGCCAGAACACTGAAGCTTTCTTT	CASIPDSQNTEAFF
-	TRBV9	TRBD1	TRBJ2-7	TGTGCCAGCAGCGAGGGGGCGTCAAACGAGCAGTACTTC	CASSEGASNEQYF
-	TRBV27	-	TRBJ1-1	TGTGCCAGCAGTTTAGAGTACGAGGGCACTGAAGCTTTCTTT	CASSLEYEGTEAFF
-	TRBV5-6	TRBD2	TRBJ2-5	TGTGCCAGCAGCTTTCTGGGGGGAGGGCAAGAGACCCAGTACTTC	CASSFLGGGQETQYF
-	TRBV6-5	TRBD1	TRBJ1-6	TGTGCCAGCAGTACCTCTACAGGGGATAATTCACCCCTCCACTTT	CASSTSTGDNSPLHF
once	TRBV4-1	TRBD1	TRBJ2-7	TGCGCCAGCAGCCAGTTGGGACAGGGGGCCTACGAGCAGTACTTC	CASSQLGQGAYEQYF
-	TRBV5-1	TRBD2	TRBJ2-3	TGCGCCAGCAGCTTGGGCGGGGGGGCGGAAGATACGCAGTATTTT	CASSLGGGAEDTQYF
-	TRBV6-1	TRBD1	TRBJ1-2	TGTGCCAGCAGTGAGGGGACAGGTGTGCTTTATGGCTACACCTTC	CASSEGTGVLYGYTF
once	TRBV30	-	TRBJ1-6	TGTGCCTGGGGGCCTCCGGGGTTTGGAGGTCAGGCCCTCCACTTT	CAWGPPGFGGQALHF
-	TRBV27	-	TRBJ2-7	TGTGCCAGCAGTTTATCGTACTATCTGGACACTCGCTCCTACGAGCAGTACTTC	CASSLSYYLDTRSYEQYF
-	TRBV27	-	TRBJ1-2	TGTGCCAGCAGTCCGGCCCAGGGGTTGGGCTACACCTTC	CASSPAQGLGYTF
-	TRBV7-6	TRBD1	TRBJ2-7	TGTGCCAGCAGCTTAGGGGCGGGACAGGGTTACGAGCAGTACTTC	CASSLGAGQGYEQYF
-	TRBV9	TRBD2	TRBJ2-3	TGTGCCAGCAGCGTACACGGGGGGGGCGCAGATACGCAGTATTTT	CASSVHGGGADTQYF
-	TRBV6-1	-	TRBJ2-2	TGTGCCAGCAGTGATGTGGGACTCTACACCGGGGAGCTGTTTTTT	CASSDVGLYTGELFF
-	TRBV6-5	-	TRBJ1-2	TGTGCCAGCAGTCGACCAGGGGAAGGCTACACCTTC	CASSRPGEGYTF
-	TRBV5-1	TRBD2	TRBJ2-5	TGCGCCAGCAGCGAGGGACTAGCGGAAGAGACCCAGTACTTC	CASSEGLAEETQYF
-	TRBV5-6	-	TRBJ2-1	TGTGCCAGCAGCCCTTTAAACAATGAGCAGTTCTTC	CASSPLNNEQFF
-	TRBV6-5	-	TRBJ1-2	TGTGCCAGCCTCGGTCTTGGCGGAGACAACTATGGCTACACCTTC	CASLGLGGDNYGYTF
-	TRBV27	-	TRBJ2-5	TGTGCCAGCAGTTTCCCGGGGGAAACCCAGTACTTC	CASSFPGETQYF
-	TRBV14	-	TRBJ2-1	TGTGCCAGCAGCCAGGCAGGGTATAGTGAGCAGTTCTTC	CASSQAGYSEQFF
once	TRBV6-4	TRBD2	TRBJ2-3	TGTGCCAGCAGTGACTCTAGCGGGGGACACACAGATACGCAGTATTTT	CASSDSSGGHTDTQYF
-	TRBV19	-	TRBJ2-7	TGTGCCAGTAGTACAACGACAGGGACTTTGTACGAGCAGTACTTC	CASSTTTGTLYEQYF
-	TRBV5-1	-	TRBJ1-5	TGCGCCAGCAGCACCTACAGGGTTGGTGACAATCAGCCCCAGCATTTT	CASSTYRVGDNQPQHF
-	TRBV5-1	-	TRBJ2-7	TGCGCCAGCAGCTTGGACAGGGCTTACGAGCAGTACTTC	CASSLDRAYEQYF
-	TRBV27	-	TRBJ1-4	TGTGCCAGCAGTTTACGCGGAGTAACTAATGAAAAACTGTTTTTT	CASSLRGVTNEKLFF
-	TRBV5-6	-	TRBJ2-7	TGTGCCAGCAGCTTGGCGTCTTCTTCCTACGAGCAGTACTTC	CASSLASSSYEQYF
-	TRBV7-8	-	TRBJ1-5	TGTGCCAGCAGCTTTGGTCAGTATAATCAGCCCCAGCATTTT	CASSFGQYNQPQHF
-	TRBV4-1	TRBD1	TRBJ2-7	TGCGCCAGCAGAGACAGGGGTGGCGAGCAGTACTTC	CASRDRGGEQYF
-	TRBV18	TRBD1	TRBJ2-5	TGTGCCAGCTCATCGGGGACAGGGGGCGCCGGGGAGACCCAGTACTTC	CASSSGTGGAGETQYF
-	TRBV10-3	-	TRBJ2-7	TGTGCCATCAGTGTGCCGGCAGGGGAGACCTACGAGCAGTACTTC	CAISVPAGETYEQYF